This T cell receptor beta chain was identified in a study of PD-L1 blockade in urothelial cancer. Study at large: Investigators checked blood 3 weeks (second dose) and 6 weeks after treatment start. Overall study findings and caveats: When measured at 3 weeks, tumor-associated blood clones expanded more in durable-benefit patients.

Per the germline V gene, CDR1 is MDHEN and CDR2 is SYDVKM. J was trimmed by 5 bases and V by 5 bases; bases with no gene match: 5. The CDR3 spans 14 residues. Concerning this clone itself: No antigen is known for it.

The time point here: peripheral blood 6 weeks after treatment start. What went into each PCR as a spike was synthetic TCR analog templates. Clones were read by immunoSEQ multiplex PCR, and TCRdb kept only the in-frame ones, dropping some. The repertoire consists of over 100,000 clones, with approximately 90% occurring once and the leading ten covering around 4%. This sequence originates from a man aged 60 to 69 with urothelial cancer. The source material was PBMCs, sampled around atezolizumab (anti-PD-L1) treatment. The V and J genes are TRBV28 and TRBJ1-5, with TRBD1 matching 8 bases. CDR3 DNA: TGTGCCAGCAGTCCGGGACAGGTCTATCAGCCCCAGCATTTT. As protein: CASSPGQVYQPQHF.